The 24 T cell receptor beta chains reported below all come from one sample, sequenced in a study of human T cells and chemical hapten exposure. As to time point: patch test 2, 6 weeks after DPC sensitization. Treatment reported: therapeutic diphenylcyclopropenone sensitization with weekly scalp DPC. TCRdb recomputed calls from the RACE reads with MiXCR, one row per CDR3 protein. Seen here are about 73,000 distinct CDR3 sequences, approximately 9% observed once, and the top ten hold around 3.3%. The starting material was whole blood, obtained in connection with sensitization to the hapten diphenylcyclopropenone (DPC). All receptors derive from a woman between 50 and 59 years old with alopecia areata. Some clones in this sample may be carry-over from other donors' samples.

The chain is built from TRBV6-1 and TRBJ2-1; 14 positions match TRBD2. V lost 2 bases, J lost 2 bases, and 8 bases stayed unmatched. Germline CDR1 MNHNS, CDR2 SASEGT. This CDR3 contains 19 residues. The CDR3, as DNA: TGTGCCAGCAGTGAACGCAGGGGACTAGCGGGAGTTACCTACAATGAGCAGTTCTTC. The encoded protein is CASSERRGLAGVTYNEQFF.

This clonotype was seen more than once but under ten times. The chain uses TRBV7-2 and TRBJ2-7, with D perhaps given as TRBD1 or TRBD2 (6 bases each). The CDR3 consists of 15 residues. V shed 2 bases and J shed 5 bases, with 16 bases lying between them. The V gene's germline CDR1 is SGHTA and CDR2 FQGNSA. The CDR3 spells CASSLRGASSDEQYF. The CDR3 nucleotides are TGTGCCAGCAGCTTAAGGGGGGCGTCCTCAGACGAGCAGTACTTC.

This clonotype was seen ten or more times. The chain combines TRBV21-1 with TRBJ1-1; whether TRBD1, the table's D call, matches the DNA was not checked. TRBV21-1 is a pseudogene segment. The CDR3 extends over 16 amino acids. The CDR3 protein is CASSKQVRGRDTEAFF. The CDR3, as DNA: TGTGCCAGCAGCAAACAAGTCAGGGGGCGTGACACTGAAGCTTTCTTT.

CDR3 protein: CASSRSRTGELFF. CDR3 DNA sequence: TGTGCCAGCAGTCGTTCGAGGACCGGGGAGCTGTTTTTT. This chain joins TRBV12-3 or TRBV12-4 and TRBJ2-2; D gene unclear. V was trimmed by 5 bases and J by 5 bases, leaving 9 bases between them. The CDR3 is made up of 13 amino acids.

The rearrangement uses TRBV28 and TRBJ2-2; 13 positions match TRBD2. V trimming: 7 bases; J trimming: 3 bases; junction bases outside the gene matches: 5. Germline loops: CDR1 MDHEN, CDR2 SYDVKM. The CDR3 contains 16 residues. CDR3 in amino acids: CASTRTSGGDTGELFF. The CDR3 DNA follows: TGTGCCAGCACTCGGACTAGCGGGGGAGACACCGGGGAGCTGTTTTTT.

The chain couples TRBV28 to TRBJ1-3, with unresolved D. The CDR3 extends over 11 amino acids. From germline, CDR1 is MDHEN and CDR2 SYDVKM. V was shortened by 7 bases and J by 4 bases, with 5 bases between the two germline ends. CDR3: CASIGGNTIYF. CDR3 sequence (DNA): TGTGCCAGCATAGGCGGAAACACCATATATTTT. Full variable domain (missing parts from reference TRBV28 and TRBJ1-3): DVKVTQSSRYLVKRTGEKVFLECVQDMDHENMFWYRQDPGLGLRLIYFSYDVKMKEKGDIPEGYSVSREKKERFSLILESASTNQTSMYLCASIGGNTIYFGEGSWLTVV.

This sequence joins TRBV24-1 and TRBJ2-3; D unresolved. The germline V and J ends were trimmed by 2 bases and 0 bases, with 11 bases remaining between them. The CDR3 is 16 amino acids. Germline CDR1 KGHDR, CDR2 SFDVKD. The CDR3 DNA follows: TGTGCCACCAGTGATTCGGTGACGGCTAGCACAGATACGCAGTATTTT. This translates into CATSDSVTASTDTQYF.

This clonotype was picked up many times. The rearrangement links TRBV27 to TRBJ1-1; 8 bases line up with TRBD1. Germline V gene sequence: CDR1 MNHEY, CDR2 SMNVEV (reference sequence). The V and J ends lost 0 bases and 10 bases, in that order; junction bases with no gene match: 7. The CDR3 covers 14 residues. CDR3 amino acids: CASSLSWQTGVAFF. Written as DNA, the CDR3 is TGTGCCAGCAGTTTATCGTGGCAGACAGGGGTAGCTTTCTTT.

This clonotype was picked up a small number of times. The V call is TRBV27, the J call TRBJ1-6, with D unclear. Germline V CDR1 and CDR2: MNHEY, SMNVEV (reference sequence). The CDR3 has 14 residues. The ends were cut back, 3 bases at V and 1 base at J, with 4 bases in the middle. In DNA, the CDR3 is TGTGCCAGCAGTTTCTCTTCCTATAATTCACCCCTCCACTTT. Amino acids: CASSFSSYNSPLHF.

Here the CDR3 reads CASSLRRGGNEKLFF. In DNA form, the CDR3 reads TGTGCCAGCAGCTTAAGGAGGGGTGGTAATGAAAAACTGTTTTTT. The chain combines TRBV7-7 with TRBJ1-4, with D perhaps matching TRBD1 (5 bases). Between the trimmed V and J ends, which lost 2 bases and 4 bases, there was a span of 11 bases. The CDR3 has 15 residues. Per germline, CDR1 SSHAT and CDR2 FNYEAQ (reference sequence).

This clonotype was found a few times. The gene calls are TRBV14 and TRBJ2-3, with 14 bases matching TRBD2. With 3 bases clipped from V and 1 base from J, the junction kept 6 bases outside the gene matches. The CDR3 consists of 18 residues. The germline V gene encodes CDR1 SGHDN and CDR2 FVKESK. CDR3 loop: CASSQKGLAGARTDTQYF. The CDR3 nucleotides are TGTGCCAGCAGCCAGAAGGGACTAGCGGGGGCCCGCACAGATACGCAGTATTTT.

The V gene is TRBV2, the J gene TRBJ2-3, with TRBD2 identical over 8 bases. This CDR3 comprises 14 residues. The V and J ends lost 7 bases and 1 base, in that order; junction bases with no gene match: 4. Germline V gene lookup returns CDR1 SNHLY and CDR2 FYNNEI. The CDR3 DNA follows: TGTGCCAGCACAGCGGGGGTTCGCACAGATACGCAGTATTTT. Protein product: CASTAGVRTDTQYF.

This clonotype was picked up many times. The gene calls are TRBV28 and TRBJ2-1; 9 nucleotides match TRBD2. Germline CDR1 MDHEN, CDR2 SYDVKM. CDR3 length equals 18 residues. V lost 5 bases and J lost 2; bases outside the gene matches: 13. The CDR3 spells CASSGVWDRTSAYNEQFF. The CDR3 DNA sequence: TGTGCCAGCAGTGGGGTTTGGGACCGGACTAGCGCCTACAATGAGCAGTTCTTC.

This clonotype occurred many times. This sequence joins TRBV20-1 and TRBJ1-2; no definite D call. The V gene lost 3 bases and the J gene lost 8 bases, with 19 bases spanning the gap. CDR1 is DFQATT and CDR2 is SNEGSKA in the germline V gene (reference sequence). CDR3 length: 14 residues. CDR3 loop: CSAREIGQASGYTF. For the CDR3, the DNA is TGCAGTGCTAGGGAGATTGGCCAAGCTAGCGGCTACACCTTC.

This clonotype came up a few times. The chain joins TRBV4-1 to TRBJ1-5; 8 positions agree with TRBD1. V shed 0 bases and J 0 bases; nucleotides not matched to a gene: 4. The CDR3 runs 17 residues. Germline loops: CDR1 MGHRA, CDR2 YSYEKL. CDR3 amino acids: CASSQDRTGSSNQPQHF. Written as DNA, the CDR3 is TGCGCCAGCAGCCAAGATCGGACAGGGAGTAGCAATCAGCCCCAGCATTTT.

The chain employs TRBV7-2 and TRBJ2-3, with TRBD2 matching over 15 bases. Germline CDR1 and CDR2: SGHTA and FQGNSA. The CDR3 runs 18 residues. V lost 1 base, J lost 4 bases, and 6 bases stayed unmatched. DNA of the CDR3: TGTGCCAGCAGCTTAGTCGGACTAGCGGGGGGGCTCGCAGATACGCAGTATTTT. Translated: CASSLVGLAGGLADTQYF.

The genes are TRBV7-2 and TRBJ2-5; no definite D call. From germline, CDR1 is SGHTA and CDR2 FQGNSA. The V end lost 5 bases, the J end lost 1 base, and 5 bases lay between the germline ends. The CDR3 has 12 amino acids. The CDR3 nucleotides are TGTGCCAGCAGCGGTACCCAAGAGACCCAGTACTTC. It codes for CASSGTQETQYF.

The rearrangement links TRBV20-1 to TRBJ1-2; D is perhaps TRBD1 (5 bases). Trimming took 7 bases from V and 6 from J, leaving 15 bases between them. This CDR3 is 12 amino acids long. CDR1 is DFQATT and CDR2 is SNEGSKA in the germline V gene (reference sequence). CDR3 DNA: TGCAGTGGGATGGGGGAACAGGATGGCTACACCTTC. It encodes CSGMGEQDGYTF.

This clonotype was picked up many times. The rearrangement joins TRBV5-4 to TRBJ1-1; perhaps TRBD1 as D (5 bases). Germline CDR1 is SGHNT and CDR2 is YYREEE (reference sequence). Trimming stripped 3 bases from V and 1 base from J, with 16 bases between. This CDR3 contains 16 residues. The CDR3 region is CASSWGGVGGNTEAFF. In DNA form, the CDR3 reads TGTGCCAGCAGCTGGGGCGGGGTCGGGGGGAACACTGAAGCTTTCTTT.

This chain joins TRBV5-1 and TRBJ2-3; TRBD1 or TRBD2 may be the D gene (5 bases each). The CDR3 extends over 16 amino acids. In germline, CDR1 is SGHRS, CDR2 YFSETQ. The ends were cut back, 0 bases at V and 2 bases at J, with 13 bases in the middle. This chain's CDR3 is CASSLAHRGYTDTQYF. For the CDR3, the DNA is TGCGCCAGCAGCTTGGCCCACCGGGGCTACACAGATACGCAGTATTTT.

This clonotype was seen only a few times. The J gene is TRBJ1-5, the V gene TRBV4-1; D perhaps matches TRBD1 (5 bases). Deletions cut 2 bases from V and 3 bases from J, with 11 bases between. CDR1 and CDR2 (germline): MGHRA, YSYEKL. This CDR3 region has 15 residues. The CDR3 here is CASSQPRQSNQPQHF. As DNA, the CDR3 is TGCGCCAGCAGCCAACCCCGACAGTCCAATCAGCCCCAGCATTTT.

This clonotype was detected a few times. The V call is TRBV4-3, the J call TRBJ2-3; D possibly corresponds to TRBD1 (5 bases). Per germline, CDR1 LGHNA and CDR2 YSLEER. Trimming removed 1 base at V and 4 bases at J, with 6 bases between. The CDR3 has 13 amino acids. CDR3 sequence reads: CASSQAGPDTQYF. The CDR3, as DNA: TGCGCCAGCAGCCAAGCAGGGCCAGATACGCAGTATTTT.

V usage is TRBV12-3 or TRBV12-4 and J usage is TRBJ1-5; perhaps TRBD1 as D (5 bases). Trimming took off 0 bases at V and 6 bases at J, with 9 bases between the two ends. The CDR3 runs 14 residues. In nucleotides, the CDR3 is TGTGCCAGCAGTTTAGCAGGGGCGAGTCAGCCCCAGCATTTT. Its translation: CASSLAGASQPQHF.

This clonotype showed up many times. The V call is TRBV12-3 or TRBV12-4, the J call TRBJ1-6; no definite D call. The CDR3 sequence is 18 residues long. Trimming removed 3 bases from V and 0 bases from J, with 15 bases in between. The CDR3 loop reads CASSFNPGGLSYNSPLHF. The CDR3 DNA is TGTGCCAGCAGTTTTAACCCGGGAGGCCTCTCCTATAATTCACCCCTCCACTTT.